Below are 2 T cell receptor beta chains sequenced from a single sample in a study of blood T cell repertoires in COVID-19. Assay used: immunoSEQ multiplex PCR; TCRdb lists only in-frame clones, some missing. The sample lists hundreds of thousands of clones; just under 90% were seen once. Sequencing input: PBMCs or T cells enriched from blood (not recorded which). The receptors shown here come from a woman in her forties or fifties who had recovered from COVID-19.

This chain joins TRBV7-2 and TRBJ2-7; no clear D gene. Germline lookup yields CDR1 SGHTA and CDR2 FQGNSA. V dropped 5 bases and J dropped 1 base, with 9 bases sitting between them. This CDR3 region has 13 residues. DNA for the CDR3: TGTGCCAGCAGCGCCCCTAGTTCCTACGAGCAGTACTTC. Translated, it gives CASSAPSSYEQYF.

The chain couples TRBV28 to TRBJ1-1; D call uncertain. Trimming took off 3 bases at V and 7 bases at J, with 12 bases between the two ends. Germline CDR1 and CDR2: MDHEN and SYDVKM. This CDR3 spans 13 amino acids. The CDR3 region is CASSFGLLLEAFF. In DNA form, the CDR3 reads TGTGCCAGCAGTTTTGGGCTCCTACTTGAAGCTTTCTTT.